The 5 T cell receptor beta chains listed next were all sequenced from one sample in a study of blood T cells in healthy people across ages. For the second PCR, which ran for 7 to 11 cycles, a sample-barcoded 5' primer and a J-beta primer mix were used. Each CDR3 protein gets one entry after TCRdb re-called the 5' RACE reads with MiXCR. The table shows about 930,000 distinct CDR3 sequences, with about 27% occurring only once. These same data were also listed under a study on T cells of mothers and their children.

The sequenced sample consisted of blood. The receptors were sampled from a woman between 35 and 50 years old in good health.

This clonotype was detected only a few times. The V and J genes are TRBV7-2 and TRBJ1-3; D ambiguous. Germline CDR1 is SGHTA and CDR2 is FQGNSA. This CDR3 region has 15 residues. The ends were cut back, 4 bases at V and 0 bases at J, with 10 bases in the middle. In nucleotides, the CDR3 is TGTGCCAGCAGCTCCTGGGCCGGCTCTGGAAACACCATATATTTT. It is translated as CASSSWAGSGNTIYF.

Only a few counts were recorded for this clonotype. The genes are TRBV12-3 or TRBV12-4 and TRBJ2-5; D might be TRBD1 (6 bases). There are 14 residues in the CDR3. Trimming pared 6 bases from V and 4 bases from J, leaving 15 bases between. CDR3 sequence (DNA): TGTGCCAGCAGGCTGGGGGCGCTGGGAGAGACCCAGTACTTC. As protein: CASRLGALGETQYF.

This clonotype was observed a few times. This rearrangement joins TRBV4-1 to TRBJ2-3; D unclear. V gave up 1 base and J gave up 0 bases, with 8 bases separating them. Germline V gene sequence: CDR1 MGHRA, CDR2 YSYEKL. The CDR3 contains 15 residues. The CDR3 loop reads CASSQAKGSTDTQYF. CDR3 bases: TGCGCCAGCAGCCAAGCTAAAGGTAGCACAGATACGCAGTATTTT.

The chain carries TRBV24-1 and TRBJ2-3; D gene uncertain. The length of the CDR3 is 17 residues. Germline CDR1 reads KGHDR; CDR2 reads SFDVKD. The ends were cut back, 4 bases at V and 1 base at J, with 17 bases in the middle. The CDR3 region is CATSDPSAADGTDTQYF. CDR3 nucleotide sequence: TGTGCCACCAGTGACCCTTCGGCGGCTGATGGCACAGATACGCAGTATTTT.

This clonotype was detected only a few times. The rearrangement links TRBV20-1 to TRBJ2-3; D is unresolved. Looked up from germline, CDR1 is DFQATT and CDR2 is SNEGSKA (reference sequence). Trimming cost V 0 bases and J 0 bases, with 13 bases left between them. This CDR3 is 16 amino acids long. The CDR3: CSARDLSTFSTDTQYF. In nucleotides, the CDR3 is TGCAGTGCTAGAGATCTGAGTACTTTTAGCACAGATACGCAGTATTTT.